Below are 2 T cell receptor beta chains sequenced from a single sample in a study of control samples from healthy donors and cancer patients. The assay was immunoSEQ multiplex PCR, and TCRdb's table has in-frame clones only and misses some. The sample contains 65,000 to 100,000 clones, roughly 91% of which appear only once. Material: blood. The receptor set was obtained from a man aged 45 to 65 in good health.

V usage is TRBV11-1 and J usage is TRBJ1-1, with D possibly matching TRBD1 (5 bases). The V gene's germline CDR1 is SGHAT and CDR2 FQDESV (reference sequence). V dropped 5 bases and J dropped 1 base, with 11 bases sitting between them. This CDR3 comprises 14 residues. The DNA of the CDR3 is TGTGCCAGCAGCCTCGGAGGGGCGAACACTGAAGCTTTCTTT. It yields the protein CASSLGGANTEAFF.

This clone was observed a single time. The rearrangement links TRBV5-1 to TRBJ1-2; D not resolved. The CDR3 loop spans 14 amino acids. CDR1 is SGHRS and CDR2 is YFSETQ in the germline V gene. The V and J ends lost 0 bases and 6 bases respectively, with 12 bases between them. CDR3 sequence (DNA): TGCGCCAGCAGCTTGGGAGGGAGGGCGGATGGCTACACCTTC. Translating it yields CASSLGGRADGYTF.